A single sample gave rise to the 21 T cell receptor beta chains below, sequenced in a study of blood T cell repertoires in COVID-19. Measured with immunoSEQ multiplex PCR; TCRdb has only the in-frame clones, and not every one. Here the sample spans about 150,000 clones, 80% to 90% being singletons. Sequencing was done on a sample of PBMCs or T cells enriched from blood (not recorded which). These receptors came from a woman between 45 and 65 years old who had recovered from COVID-19.

V is TRBV10-3 and J is TRBJ2-7; 8 nucleotides match TRBD2. The V gene's germline CDR1 is ENHRY and CDR2 SYGVKD. V was clipped by 6 bases and J by 5 bases; unmatched bases: 3. This CDR3 has 12 amino acids. The CDR3 is CAISGGGNEQYF. The CDR3 coding sequence is TGTGCCATCAGCGGGGGGGGAAACGAGCAGTACTTC.

The genes are TRBV9 and TRBJ2-2, with 9 bases lining up with TRBD1. Germline CDR1 SGDLS, CDR2 YYNGEE. J lost 10 bases, V lost 0 bases, and 10 bases had no gene match. CDR3 length: 16 residues. As DNA, the CDR3 is TGTGCCAGCAGCGTAGGGGGACAGGGTAGGACTGAGGAGCTGTTTTTT. Translated: CASSVGGQGRTEELFF. The variable domain in full, completed from reference TRBV9 and TRBJ2-2, reads DSGVTQTPKHLITATGQRVTLRCSPRSGDLSVYWYQQSLDQGLQFLIQYYNGEERAKGNILERFSAQQFPDLHSELNLSSLELGDSALYFCASSVGGQGRTEELFFGEGSRLTVL.

V gene TRBV6-2 or TRBV6-3 combines with J gene TRBJ2-5; 8 nucleotides line up with TRBD2. The germline CDR1 and CDR2 sequences are MNHEY and SVGEGT. With 0 bases clipped from V and 2 bases from J, the junction kept 5 bases outside the gene matches. The CDR3 has 16 amino acids. In DNA form, the CDR3 reads TGTGCCAGCAGTTACTCGAAAGCGGGGGATCAAGAGACCCAGTACTTC. Protein: CASSYSKAGDQETQYF.

The genes are TRBV28 and TRBJ1-5; D is unresolved. Germline CDR1 and CDR2: MDHEN and SYDVKM. The CDR3 loop spans 13 amino acids. V was cut by 6 bases and J by 7 bases, with 13 bases left in between. CDR3 nucleotide sequence: TGTGCCAGCAGCTTTGCGGTCAGACAGCCCCAGCATTTT. Its protein is CASSFAVRQPQHF. The full variable domain, in which reference TRBV28 and TRBJ1-5 provide the parts outside the CDR3, is DVKVTQSSRYLVKRTGEKVFLECVQDMDHENMFWYRQDPGLGLRLIYFSYDVKMKEKGDIPEGYSVSREKKERFSLILESASTNQTSMYLCASSFAVRQPQHFGDGTRLSIL.

The sample holds one count of this clone. This chain uses TRBV7-9 with TRBJ1-5; D might be TRBD1 (6 bases). V gave up 1 base and J gave up 11 bases, with 9 bases separating them. Germline assignment: CDR1 SEHNR and CDR2 FQNEAQ (reference sequence). The CDR3 covers 12 residues. CDR3 DNA: TGTGCCAGCAGCTTAGAAGGGGGAACCCAGCATTTT. Its protein product is CASSLEGGTQHF.

The rearrangement uses TRBV7-9 and TRBJ1-2, with unresolved D. Trimming stripped 3 bases from V and 6 bases from J, with 14 bases between. This CDR3 is built from 14 residues. Germline CDR1 and CDR2: SEHNR and FQNEAQ (reference sequence). The CDR3 region has the DNA TGTGCCAGCAGCTTCCCCCTCGGGGTCGATGGCTACACCTTC. This translates into CASSFPLGVDGYTF.

Only one count was recorded for this clone. This chain joins TRBV25-1 and TRBJ1-1; weak D call: TRBD1 (6 bases). CDR1 is MGHDK, CDR2 SYGVNS, per germline. V lost 4 bases, J lost 0 bases, and 9 bases lay in between. This CDR3 has 14 residues. CDR3 sequence: CASSGGHMNTEAFF. The CDR3 coding sequence is TGTGCCAGCAGTGGGGGACATATGAACACTGAAGCTTTCTTT.

The chain uses TRBV4-3 and TRBJ2-5; unclear D gene. Germline CDR1 reads LGHNA; CDR2 reads YSLEER. The CDR3 runs to 16 residues. Trimming took off 0 bases at V and 3 bases at J, with 14 bases between the two ends. CDR3 sequence: CASSQDLVTQKETQYF. CDR3 DNA sequence: TGCGCCAGCAGCCAAGATTTGGTGACACAAAAAGAGACCCAGTACTTC.

The chain uses TRBV4-2 and TRBJ1-2, with a possible D match to TRBD1 (6 bases). Germline V CDR1 and CDR2: LGHNA, YNFKEQ. V was pared by 4 bases and J by 4 bases, with 19 bases between. This CDR3 has 16 amino acids. The CDR3 sequence: CASSLQRDTIFYGYTF. The CDR3 DNA reads TGTGCCAGCAGCCTCCAGAGGGACACTATTTTCTATGGCTACACCTTC.

This chain links TRBV29-1 with TRBJ1-5; 8 nucleotides match TRBD1. The CDR3 is 12 residues long. Germline V lookup: CDR1 SQVTM, CDR2 ANQGSEA. V was clipped by 7 bases and J by 7 bases; unmatched bases: 6. In DNA form, the CDR3 reads TGCAGCGCTAAGACAGGGGCCCAGCCCCAGCATTTT. Translating it yields CSAKTGAQPQHF.

The V and J genes are TRBV7-6 and TRBJ1-6; maybe TRBD1 (5 bases). This CDR3 is 14 amino acids long. The V end lost 5 bases, the J end lost 7 bases, and 12 bases lay between the germline ends. In germline, CDR1 is SGHVS, CDR2 FNYEAQ. The CDR3 DNA reads TGTGCCAGCAGCCTGGGGCAGGAGAATTCACCCCTCCACTTT. Amino acids: CASSLGQENSPLHF.

The V and J genes are TRBV7-9 and TRBJ1-1; no reliable D call. Germline V gives CDR1 SEHNR, CDR2 FQNEAQ (reference sequence). CDR3 length: 16 amino acids. V lost 4 bases, J lost 5 bases, and 20 bases lay in between. In DNA, the CDR3 is TGTGCCAGCAGCTCCCCGGGTGGTTCCCGGAGGACTGAAGCTTTCTTT. It encodes CASSSPGGSRRTEAFF.

The chain recombines TRBV7-9 with TRBJ2-7; D is unclear. Trimming took 4 bases from V and 5 from J, leaving 6 bases between them. The CDR3 loop spans 11 amino acids. The V gene's germline CDR1 is SEHNR and CDR2 FQNEAQ (reference sequence). The CDR3 loop reads CASSWSNEQYF. The CDR3 nucleotides read TGTGCCAGCAGCTGGTCTAACGAGCAGTACTTC. Using reference TRBV7-9 and TRBJ2-7 for the parts outside the CDR3, the full variable domain is DTGVSQNPRHKITKRGQNVTFRCDPISEHNRLYWYRQTLGQGPEFLTYFQNEAQLEKSRLLSDRFSAERPKGSFSTLEIQRTEQGDSAMYLCASSWSNEQYFGPGTRLTVT.

The V call is TRBV5-1, the J call TRBJ1-6, with TRBD1 matching 9 bases. CDR3 size: 15 residues. From germline, CDR1 is SGHRS and CDR2 YFSETQ. V shed 0 bases, J shed 10 bases, and the junction held 5 bases outside the gene matches. The CDR3 region is CASSLDGTGTSPLHF. The CDR3 region has the DNA TGCGCCAGCAGCTTGGACGGGACAGGGACCTCACCCCTCCACTTT.

This chain uses TRBV6-5 with TRBJ2-2; 8 nucleotides line up with TRBD1. V shed 2 bases and J 3 bases; nucleotides not matched to a gene: 2. The CDR3 is 15 amino acids. Germline V gives CDR1 MNHEY, CDR2 SVGAGI. The CDR3 reads CASSYARGHTGELFF. CDR3 bases: TGTGCCAGCAGTTACGCCAGGGGGCACACCGGGGAGCTGTTTTTT.

This clone was counted only a few times. The chain combines TRBV4-2 with TRBJ2-1; 9 nucleotides agree with TRBD1. Germline-derived CDR1 and CDR2 are LGHNA and YNFKEQ. The CDR3 loop spans 15 amino acids. Trimming took 6 bases from V and 4 from J; bases not matched to a gene: 7. The CDR3 loop is CASRDGQGPYNEQFF. CDR3 bases: TGTGCCAGCAGAGATGGACAGGGGCCTTACAATGAGCAGTTCTTC.

This clone was found a few times. The gene calls are TRBV19 and TRBJ1-1; D is perhaps TRBD1 (6 bases). Trimming cost V 5 bases and J 5 bases, with 18 bases left between them. Germline V gives CDR1 LNHDA, CDR2 SQIVND (reference sequence). CDR3 size: 15 residues. The CDR3 protein is CASSAPGTRETEAFF. The CDR3 DNA is TGTGCCAGTAGTGCTCCCGGGACAAGGGAGACTGAAGCTTTCTTT.

V is TRBV27 and J is TRBJ2-7; 10 nucleotides align to TRBD1. J lost 2 bases, V lost 6 bases, and 7 bases had no gene match. CDR1 and CDR2 from the germline V gene are MNHEY and SMNVEV (reference sequence). This CDR3 is built from 15 residues. CDR3: CASRPDGTGAYEQYF. The DNA for the CDR3 is TGTGCCAGCAGACCAGACGGGACAGGGGCCTACGAGCAGTACTTC.

This chain links TRBV7-2 with TRBJ1-4, with TRBD1 matching over 8 bases. Germline values: CDR1 SGHTA, CDR2 FQGNSA. The V and J ends lost 5 bases and 5 bases, in that order; junction bases with no gene match: 4. The CDR3 runs 14 residues. This CDR3 reads CASSPDRANEKLFF. The CDR3 DNA reads TGTGCCAGCAGCCCGGACAGGGCGAATGAAAAACTGTTTTTT.

The chain has TRBV4-3 and TRBJ2-1; a possible D gene is TRBD1 (5 bases). CDR3 length: 15 amino acids. V was clipped by 0 bases and J by 4 bases, with 10 bases between them. Germline V gene sequence: CDR1 LGHNA, CDR2 YSLEER. The CDR3 nucleotides read TGCGCCAGCAGCCAAGAATGGGGCCCTTACAATGAGCAGTTCTTC. Its translation: CASSQEWGPYNEQFF.

This chain joins TRBV7-2 and TRBJ2-3; 7 positions agree with TRBD1. Germline V lookup: CDR1 SGHTA, CDR2 FQGNSA. V trimming: 2 bases; J trimming: 2 bases; junction bases outside the gene matches: 4. The length of the CDR3 is 15 residues. Here the CDR3 DNA reads TGTGCCAGCAGCTTAAGGCAGGGGGTCACAGATACGCAGTATTTT. Protein sequence: CASSLRQGVTDTQYF.